This TCR beta chain was identified in a study of metastatic and nonmetastatic thyroid tumors. Background on the study: For malignant and benign thyroid patients, tumor or nodule tissue and blood were the sources whose repertoires were compared. The study's findings and limits: As reported, TCR beta diversity in blood and tumor was significantly higher in malignant thyroid tumors than in benign nodules.

As concerns this clone: Its antigen is not identified.

Authors' data handling: Across clinicopathological groups, CDR3 differences served as the basis for building a distant-metastasis classifier for papillary thyroid cancer. TCRdb redid the clone calls on the PCR reads using MiXCR. The V and J calls and clone size come from TCRdb's table, not from the authors' own analysis. The sample shows roughly 14,000 clones, over 25% of them seen only once. Thyroid surgery was preceded by no treatment in any patient. The CDR3 is made up of 13 amino acids. Germline V lookup: CDR1 GTSNPN, CDR2 SVGIG (reference sequence). The V end was cut by 0 bases, the J end by 0 bases, with 5 bases between.

Sequenced sample: tumor tissue. The V gene is TRBV30, the J gene TRBJ1-2; D ambiguous. This TCR came from a female donor with papillary thyroid cancer or a benign thyroid nodule (not recorded which). Some clones in this sample may be carry-over from other donors' samples. This CDR3 reads CAWSVGPNYGYTF. In nucleotides, the CDR3 is TGTGCCTGGAGTGTAGGACCTAACTATGGCTACACCTTC.